This entry lists 10 T cell receptor beta chains sequenced from one sample in a study of T cells in Graves' hyperthyroidism and ophthalmopathy. Amplification targeted TCR beta CDR3 regions from RNA transcripts. The TCR CDR3 was amplified in a first-round RT-PCR using the HTBI primer set. TCRdb fed the multiplex PCR reads into MiXCR, producing one record per CDR3 protein. The sample has 350,000 to 450,000 distinct CDR3 sequences, over 12% seen once; the top ten hold approximately 29%. The sequenced sample consisted of blood. The receptors shown here come from a man in his forties or fifties with Graves' ophthalmopathy.

This clonotype has a count of ten or more. CDR3 DNA: TGCGCCAGCAGCTTGGTAGGAGGGTATGGCTACACCTTC. This codes for CASSLVGGYGYTF. V and J are TRBV5-1 and TRBJ1-2; no reliable D call. This CDR3 is built from 13 residues. The V end was cut by 0 bases, the J end by 5 bases, with 8 bases between. The germline gives CDR1 SGHRS, CDR2 YFSETQ.

The chain is built from TRBV29-1 and TRBJ2-7, with no clear D. The CDR3 contains 14 residues. The V end lost 4 bases, the J end lost 2 bases, and 15 bases lay between the germline ends. CDR1 and CDR2 from the germline V gene are SQVTM and ANQGSEA. The CDR3 sequence: CSVVSQASAYEQYF. CDR3 DNA sequence: TGCAGCGTTGTAAGCCAGGCCTCCGCCTACGAGCAGTACTTC.

This clonotype was recorded many times. The chain carries TRBV5-1 and TRBJ2-7; 9 nucleotides align to TRBD2. CDR3 length: 14 residues. Trimming took 9 bases from V and 7 from J; bases not matched to a gene: 14. Looked up from germline, CDR1 is SGHRS and CDR2 is YFSETQ. CDR3 sequence reads: CATRGSGGPGEQYF. The CDR3 bases are TGCGCCACCAGGGGTAGCGGGGGACCCGGAGAGCAGTACTTC.

This clonotype has a count of ten or more. This chain uses TRBV30 with TRBJ2-1, with 7 bases that match TRBD2. V lost 3 bases and J lost 7; bases outside the gene matches: 12. The CDR3 runs 15 residues. Germline assignment: CDR1 GTSNPN and CDR2 SVGIG (reference sequence). CDR3 DNA: TGTGCCTGGAGGGGGGGAGGGATGACGGGGAATGAGCAGTTCTTC. This gives the protein CAWRGGGMTGNEQFF.

This sequence joins TRBV7-9 and TRBJ1-2; 9 bases are shared with TRBD1. Germline V gene sequence: CDR1 SEHNR, CDR2 FQNEAQ (reference sequence). The CDR3 has 16 amino acids. V was pared by 8 bases and J by 4 bases, with 14 bases of the junction left unmatched. The CDR3 DNA follows: TGTGCCAGCGCCTCAGATGCGGGACAGGGTCTCTATGGCTACACCTTC. Its protein is CASASDAGQGLYGYTF.

J is TRBJ2-4 and V is TRBV28; D is possibly TRBD1 (5 bases). Germline CDR1 MDHEN, CDR2 SYDVKM. V dropped 6 bases and J dropped 0 bases, with 12 bases sitting between them. There are 15 residues in the CDR3. Here the CDR3 reads CASRSDSVAKNIQYF. Here the CDR3 DNA reads TGTGCCAGCAGAAGCGACAGCGTAGCCAAAAACATTCAGTACTTC.

This clonotype was detected many times. J is TRBJ1-1 and V is TRBV6-1; the match to TRBD1 covers 7 bases. V was pared by 6 bases and J by 2 bases, with 6 bases of the junction left unmatched. Germline V gene lookup returns CDR1 MNHNS and CDR2 SASEGT. This CDR3 spans 14 amino acids. CDR3 bases: TGTGCCAGCAGCAACGCAGGGGGTAACACTGAAGCTTTCTTT. Protein sequence: CASSNAGGNTEAFF.

This clonotype was counted at least ten times. The chain links TRBV5-4 to TRBJ2-1; 12 bases agree with TRBD2. V was pared by 4 bases and J by 7 bases, with 6 bases of the junction left unmatched. The CDR3 loop spans 15 amino acids. CDR1 SGHNT and CDR2 YYREEE come from the germline V gene (reference sequence). CDR3 nucleotides: TGTGCCAGCAGCGCAGGACTAGCGGGAAGGAATGAGCAGTTCTTC. Its translation: CASSAGLAGRNEQFF.

The chain couples TRBV5-1 to TRBJ2-1; D may correspond to TRBD1 or TRBD2 (5 bases each). CDR1 and CDR2 from the germline V gene are SGHRS and YFSETQ. This CDR3 has 15 amino acids. Trimming took 5 bases from V and 3 from J, leaving 15 bases between them. The CDR3 is CASSRSGTNYNEQFF. The CDR3 DNA follows: TGCGCCAGCAGTAGGTCAGGGACGAACTACAATGAGCAGTTCTTC. Complete variable domain (other parts from reference TRBV5-1 and TRBJ2-1): KAGVTQTPRYLIKTRGQQVTLSCSPISGHRSVSWYQQTPGQGLQFLFEYFSETQRNKGNFPGRFSGRQFSNSRSEMNVSTLELGDSALYLCASSRSGTNYNEQFFGPGTRLTVL.

There are many counts of this clonotype. The chain recombines TRBV20-1 with TRBJ1-1, with TRBD1 matching 8 bases. Germline assignment: CDR1 DFQATT and CDR2 SNEGSKA (reference sequence). Trimming removed 3 bases from V and 0 bases from J; junction bases left unmatched: 9. This CDR3 comprises 16 residues. The chain's CDR3 is CSASPGGAGVNTEAFF. DNA for the CDR3: TGCAGTGCTAGCCCAGGGGGCGCGGGGGTGAACACTGAAGCTTTCTTT.